One TCR beta chain is described in this entry. Amplified TCR beta CDR3 regions derived from RNA transcripts. Primed by the HTBI set, a first-round RT-PCR was run on the TCR CDR3. TCRdb called the multiplex PCR reads again in MiXCR, with one record for every CDR3 protein. The data hold approximately 720,000 distinct CDR3 sequences, with 18% observed a single time. This sample is part of a study of T cells in Graves' hyperthyroidism and ophthalmopathy. This CDR3 comprises 17 residues. V lost 0 bases and J 5 bases, leaving 17 bases between the germline ends. Germline lookup yields CDR1 LGHNA and CDR2 YNFKEQ.

This TCR derives from a woman aged 50 to 60 with Graves' hyperthyroidism that later progressed to Graves' ophthalmopathy. The rearrangement joins TRBV4-2 to TRBJ2-1; possible D gene TRBD2, 6 bases. The source material was blood. CDR3: CASSQDGRGSFNNEQFF. CDR3 sequence (DNA): TGTGCCAGCAGCCAAGATGGGCGGGGTAGCTTTAACAATGAGCAGTTCTTC.